These 11 T cell receptor beta chains came from one sample sequenced in a study of blood T cell repertoires in COVID-19. Measured with immunoSEQ multiplex PCR; TCRdb has only the in-frame clones, and not every one. The table has 300,000 to 350,000 clones, more than 70% seen once. The sample taken for sequencing was peripheral blood. The source of these receptors is a woman in her 30s with COVID-19, enrolled during active disease.

This chain joins TRBV11-2 and TRBJ1-4; D is perhaps TRBD1 (6 bases). CDR1 and CDR2 from the germline V gene are SGHAT and FQNNGV. With 5 bases removed from V and 12 bases from J, the gap between germline ends came to 16 bases. The CDR3 extends over 13 amino acids. This CDR3 is CASSANRVEELFF. CDR3 DNA: TGTGCCAGCAGCGCCAACAGGGTGGAGGAACTGTTTTTT.

The CDR3 bases are TGTGCCAGCAGTCAGGGGGGAGACCTCTACGAGCAGTACGTC. As protein: CASSQGGDLYEQYV. This chain links TRBV28 with TRBJ2-7; D perhaps matches TRBD1 (7 bases). Germline V CDR1 and CDR2: MDHEN, SYDVKM. V shed 5 bases and J shed 3 bases, with 14 bases lying between them. This CDR3 contains 14 residues.

V usage is TRBV21-1 and J usage is TRBJ1-4. TRBV21-1 is annotated as a pseudogene. This CDR3 region has 17 residues. This CDR3 reads CASSNRGAAVTKEKLFF. The DNA for the CDR3 is TGTGCCAGCAGCAATCGCGGGGCGGCAGTGACTAAAGAAAAACTGTTTTTT.

This chain connects TRBV11-2 to TRBJ2-3; D remains ambiguous. The V gene lost 1 base and the J gene lost 5 bases, with 7 bases spanning the gap. This CDR3 has 13 residues. Germline V gives CDR1 SGHAT, CDR2 FQNNGV. The CDR3 DNA follows: TGTGCCAGCAGCTTAGTTCGGGTAGATACGCAGTATTTT. Amino acid sequence: CASSLVRVDTQYF.

The gene calls are TRBV11-2 and TRBJ2-2, with 7 bases aligning to TRBD1. The CDR3 sequence is 16 residues long. CDR1 is SGHAT and CDR2 is FQNNGV in the germline V gene. V dropped 5 bases and J dropped 6; count of bases not matched to a gene: 12. The CDR3: CASSPLQGGNAGELFF. CDR3 coding DNA: TGTGCCAGCAGCCCTCTCCAAGGGGGCAACGCCGGGGAGCTGTTTTTT.

In this sample, this clone turned up once. V gene TRBV5-1 combines with J gene TRBJ2-3; 7 bases fit TRBD2. J was trimmed by 5 bases and V by 1 base; bases with no gene match: 4. Germline V gene data show CDR1 as SGHRS and CDR2 as YFSETQ. The CDR3 sequence is 14 residues long. The CDR3 DNA reads as TGCGCCAGCAGCTTGTCGGGGAGGGGAGATACGCAGTATTTT. Translation: CASSLSGRGDTQYF.

The CDR3 region is CASSEYRNDGYTF. CDR3 in DNA: TGTGCCAGCAGTGAATACAGGAACGATGGCTACACCTTC. This rearrangement joins TRBV6-1 to TRBJ1-2; D possibly corresponds to TRBD1 (5 bases). The germline V and J ends were trimmed by 2 bases and 6 bases, with 10 bases remaining between them. The CDR3 is made up of 13 amino acids. Germline CDR1 reads MNHNS; CDR2 reads SASEGT.

The genes are TRBV10-3 and TRBJ1-1, with D possibly TRBD1 on 6 matching bases. V was clipped by 0 bases and J by 5 bases, with 13 bases between them. Germline CDR1 ENHRY, CDR2 SYGVKD. This CDR3 comprises 15 residues. The CDR3 here is CAISESSGAETEAFF. The CDR3 DNA sequence: TGTGCCATCAGTGAGTCGTCAGGGGCGGAAACTGAAGCTTTCTTT.

The chain links TRBV19 to TRBJ1-5, with TRBD1 matching 7 bases. V shed 7 bases and J 5 bases; nucleotides not matched to a gene: 5. The germline gives CDR1 LNHDA, CDR2 SQIVND (reference sequence). This CDR3 has 13 amino acids. The CDR3 reads CASKGTADQPQHF. Written as DNA, the CDR3 is TGTGCCAGTAAGGGGACAGCCGATCAGCCCCAGCATTTT.

The V call is TRBV19, the J call TRBJ1-2; no firm D call. V lost 4 bases to trimming and J lost 4 bases, with 7 bases between them. The CDR3 is 12 residues long. Germline assignment: CDR1 LNHDA and CDR2 SQIVND (reference sequence). The CDR3 DNA reads TGTGCCAGTAGTACGGACTTCTATGGCTACACCTTC. Protein: CASSTDFYGYTF.

The rearrangement links TRBV3-1 (or the pseudogene TRBV3-2) to TRBJ2-3; the match to TRBD2 covers 8 bases. The germline gives CDR1 LGHDT, CDR2 YNNKEL (reference sequence). The V and J ends lost 4 bases and 1 base, in that order; junction bases with no gene match: 7. The CDR3 runs to 16 residues. CDR3 protein: CASSPSGGGRTDTQYF. In DNA, the CDR3 is TGTGCCAGCAGCCCCTCCGGCGGGGGGCGCACAGATACGCAGTATTTT.